This TCR beta chain was profiled in a study of response to subunit inactivated influenza vaccine. The study, taken as a whole, reports: Few new T cells, the authors suggested, are recruited by each seasonal influenza vaccination.

TCRdb reprocessed the RT-PCR reads via MiXCR and lists one record per CDR3 protein. The sample holds hundreds of thousands of distinct CDR3 sequences; about 15% are singletons and the top ten take 7.5% to 8%. The V segment lost 8 bases and the J segment 6 bases; nucleotides outside the gene matches: 9. CDR1 is KGHSH and CDR2 is LQKENI in the germline V gene. This CDR3 has 14 amino acids. Worth noting for this clonotype: Antigen specificity is unknown.

J is TRBJ2-1 and V is TRBV18; 8 nucleotides match TRBD1. The sample was PBMCs from blood, taken less than 15 days before vaccination. The sequence derives from a man over 45 who received an inactivated influenza vaccine. CDR3 in DNA: TGTGCCAGCCAGACCGGGACAGGTCGCAATGAGCAGTTCTTC. Its translation is CASQTGTGRNEQFF.